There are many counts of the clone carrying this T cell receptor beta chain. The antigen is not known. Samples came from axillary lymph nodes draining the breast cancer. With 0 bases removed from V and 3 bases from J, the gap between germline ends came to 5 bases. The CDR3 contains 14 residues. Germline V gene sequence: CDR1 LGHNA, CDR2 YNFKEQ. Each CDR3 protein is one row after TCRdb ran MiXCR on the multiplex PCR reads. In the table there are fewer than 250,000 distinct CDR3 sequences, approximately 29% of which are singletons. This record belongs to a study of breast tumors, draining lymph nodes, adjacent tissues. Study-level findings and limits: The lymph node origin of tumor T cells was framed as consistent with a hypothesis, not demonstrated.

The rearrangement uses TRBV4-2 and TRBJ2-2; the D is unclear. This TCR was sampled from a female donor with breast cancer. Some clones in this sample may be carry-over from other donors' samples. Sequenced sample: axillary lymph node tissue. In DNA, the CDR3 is TGTGCCAGCAGCCAAGATCGGTACACCGGGGAGCTGTTTTTT. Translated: CASSQDRYTGELFF.